This T cell receptor (beta chain) originates from a study of regulatory T cells in long-lasting Graves disease. HTBI primers from iRepertoire and Arm-PCR of CDR3 regions yielded the TCR beta libraries. TCRdb independently ran MiXCR on the multiplex PCR reads; one entry per CDR3 protein. The sample carries hundreds of thousands of distinct CDR3 sequences, around 11% recorded once. V gave up 3 bases and J gave up 2 bases; unmatched junction bases: 3. CDR3 size: 15 residues. Germline V lookup: CDR1 SGDLS, CDR2 YYNGEE. This clonotype was detected ten times or more. Time point: newly diagnosed GD, antithyroid drugs for less than 3 months. Following extraction of RNA from PBMCs, that RNA was used to make the TCR library. This sample also appeared in a second study, on T cells in Graves' hyperthyroidism and ophthalmopathy.

The TCR sequence derives from a woman under 40 with Graves disease. The input for sequencing was peripheral blood mononuclear cells (PBMCs), taken at new diagnosis, from a patient treated with antithyroid drugs. This chain uses TRBV9 with TRBJ2-5, with 11 bases matching TRBD2. The CDR3 region is CASSEGTSGQETQYF. The CDR3 region has the DNA TGTGCCAGCAGCGAGGGGACTAGCGGACAAGAGACCCAGTACTTC.